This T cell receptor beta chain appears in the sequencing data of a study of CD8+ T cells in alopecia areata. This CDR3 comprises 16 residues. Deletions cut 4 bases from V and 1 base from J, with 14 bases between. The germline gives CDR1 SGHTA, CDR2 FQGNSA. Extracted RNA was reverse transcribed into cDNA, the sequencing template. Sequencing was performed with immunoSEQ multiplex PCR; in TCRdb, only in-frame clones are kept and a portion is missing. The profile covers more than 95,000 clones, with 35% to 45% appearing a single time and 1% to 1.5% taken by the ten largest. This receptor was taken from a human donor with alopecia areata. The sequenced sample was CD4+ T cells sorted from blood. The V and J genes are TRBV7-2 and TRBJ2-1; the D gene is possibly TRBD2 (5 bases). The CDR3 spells CASSSQGGLSYNEQFF. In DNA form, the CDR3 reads TGTGCCAGCAGCTCCCAAGGCGGGTTATCCTACAATGAGCAGTTCTTC.